This T cell receptor beta chain was captured by sequencing in a study of blood T cells in healthy people across ages. This CDR3 spans 15 amino acids. The germline V and J ends were trimmed by 1 base and 2 bases, with 7 bases remaining between them. Per germline, CDR1 SGHRS and CDR2 YFSETQ. Then a second PCR, running roughly 7 to 12 cycles, was carried out with a sample-barcoded 5' primer and a J-beta primer mix. TCRdb re-called the 5' RACE reads with MiXCR, one entry per CDR3 protein. The table includes 800,000 to 950,000 distinct CDR3 sequences, just under 30% detected once. In regard to this clonotype: This may be a read error, as it is one base from a much larger clone.

The same sample was also studied in work on T cells of mothers and their children.

The chain couples TRBV5-1 to TRBJ2-6; D is uncertain. The sequence was obtained from a woman aged 40 to 50 in good health. The sample was blood. The CDR3 reads CASSLLNPGANVLTF. The CDR3 nucleotides read TGCGCCAGCAGCTTGCTGAACCCTGGGGCCAACGTCCTGACTTTC.